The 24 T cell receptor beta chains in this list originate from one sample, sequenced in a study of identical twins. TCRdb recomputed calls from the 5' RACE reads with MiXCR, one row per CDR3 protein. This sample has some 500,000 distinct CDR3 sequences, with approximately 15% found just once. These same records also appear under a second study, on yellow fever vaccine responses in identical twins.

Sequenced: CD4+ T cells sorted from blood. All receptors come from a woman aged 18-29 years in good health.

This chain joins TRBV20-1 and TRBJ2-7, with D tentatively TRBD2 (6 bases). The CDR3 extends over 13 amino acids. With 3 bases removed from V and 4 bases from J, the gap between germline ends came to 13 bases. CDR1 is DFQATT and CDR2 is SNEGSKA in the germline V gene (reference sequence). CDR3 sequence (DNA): TGCAGTGCTAGGGCGGCCAGCGGGTACGAGCAGTACTTC. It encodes CSARAASGYEQYF.

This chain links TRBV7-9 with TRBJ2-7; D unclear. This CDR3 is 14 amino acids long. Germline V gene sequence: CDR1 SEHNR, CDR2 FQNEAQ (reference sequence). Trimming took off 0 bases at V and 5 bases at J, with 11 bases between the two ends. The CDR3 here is CASSLASSRDEQYF. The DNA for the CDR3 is TGTGCCAGCAGCTTAGCCTCGTCTAGGGACGAGCAGTACTTC. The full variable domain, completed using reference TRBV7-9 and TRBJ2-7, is DTGVSQNPRHKITKRGQNVTFRCDPISEHNRLYWYRQTLGQGPEFLTYFQNEAQLEKSRLLSDRFSAERPKGSFSTLEIQRTEQGDSAMYLCASSLASSRDEQYFGPGTRLTVT.

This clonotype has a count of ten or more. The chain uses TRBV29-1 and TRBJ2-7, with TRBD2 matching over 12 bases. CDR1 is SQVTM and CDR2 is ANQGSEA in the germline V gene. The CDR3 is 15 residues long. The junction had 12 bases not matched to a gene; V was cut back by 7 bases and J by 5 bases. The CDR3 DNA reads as TGCAGCGCCGAGGGCCTAGCGGGAGGGAAACACGAGCAGTACTTC. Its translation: CSAEGLAGGKHEQYF.

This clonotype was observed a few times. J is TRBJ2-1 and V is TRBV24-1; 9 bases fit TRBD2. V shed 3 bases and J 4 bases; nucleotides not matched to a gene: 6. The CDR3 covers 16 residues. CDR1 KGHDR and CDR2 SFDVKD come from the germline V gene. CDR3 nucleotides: TGTGCCACCAGTGATAGTCTAGCGGGGCAATACAATGAGCAGTTCTTC. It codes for CATSDSLAGQYNEQFF.

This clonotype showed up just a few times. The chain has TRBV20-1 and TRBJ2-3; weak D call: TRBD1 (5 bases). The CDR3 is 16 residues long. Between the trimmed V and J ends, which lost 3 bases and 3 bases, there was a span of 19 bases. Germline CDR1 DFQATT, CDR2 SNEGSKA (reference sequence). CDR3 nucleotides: TGCAGTGCTAGGGAACAGTACAGGCCCTCAACAGATACGCAGTATTTT. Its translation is CSAREQYRPSTDTQYF.

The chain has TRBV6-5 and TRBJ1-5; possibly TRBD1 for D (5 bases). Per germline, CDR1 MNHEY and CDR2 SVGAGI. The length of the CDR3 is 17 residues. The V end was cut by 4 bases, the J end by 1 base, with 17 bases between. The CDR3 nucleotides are TGTGCCAGCAGTTCATACAGGTGGCGCGGGAGCAATCAGCCCCAGCATTTT. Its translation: CASSSYRWRGSNQPQHF.

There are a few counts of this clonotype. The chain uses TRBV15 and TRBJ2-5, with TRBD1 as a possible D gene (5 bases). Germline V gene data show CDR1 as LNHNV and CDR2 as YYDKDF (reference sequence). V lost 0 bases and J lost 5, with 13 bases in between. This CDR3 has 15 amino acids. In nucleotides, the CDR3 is TGTGCCACCAGCAGAGATCGCCGGCCAGGGGAGACCCAGTACTTC. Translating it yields CATSRDRRPGETQYF. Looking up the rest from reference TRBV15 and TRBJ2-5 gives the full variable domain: DAMVIQNPRYQVTQFGKPVTLSCSQTLNHNVMYWYQQKSSQAPKLLFHYYDKDFNNEADTPDNFQSRRPNTSFCFLDIRSPGLGDTAMYLCATSRDRRPGETQYFGPGTRLLVL.

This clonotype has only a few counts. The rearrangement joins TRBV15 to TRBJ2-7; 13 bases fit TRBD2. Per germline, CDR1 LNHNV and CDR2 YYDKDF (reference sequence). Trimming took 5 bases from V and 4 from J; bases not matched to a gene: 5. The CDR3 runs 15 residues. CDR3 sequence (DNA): TGTGCCACCAGCGCACGGGGACTAGCGGGATACGAGCAGTACTTC. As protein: CATSARGLAGYEQYF. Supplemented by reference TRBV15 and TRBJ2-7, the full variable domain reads DAMVIQNPRYQVTQFGKPVTLSCSQTLNHNVMYWYQQKSSQAPKLLFHYYDKDFNNEADTPDNFQSRRPNTSFCFLDIRSPGLGDTAMYLCATSARGLAGYEQYFGPGTRLTVT.

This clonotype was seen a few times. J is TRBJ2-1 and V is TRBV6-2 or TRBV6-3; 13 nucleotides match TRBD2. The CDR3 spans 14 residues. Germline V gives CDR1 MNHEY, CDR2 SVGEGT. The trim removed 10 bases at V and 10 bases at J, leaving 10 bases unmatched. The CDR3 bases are TGTGCCACCAGGACTAGCGGGAGTCCGGGGGAGCAGTTCTTC. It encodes CATRTSGSPGEQFF.

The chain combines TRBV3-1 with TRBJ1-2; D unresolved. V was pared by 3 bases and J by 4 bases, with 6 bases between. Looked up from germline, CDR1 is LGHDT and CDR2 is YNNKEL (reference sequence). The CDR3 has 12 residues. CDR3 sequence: CASSQDPYGYTF. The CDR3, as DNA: TGTGCCAGCAGCCAGGACCCCTATGGCTACACCTTC.

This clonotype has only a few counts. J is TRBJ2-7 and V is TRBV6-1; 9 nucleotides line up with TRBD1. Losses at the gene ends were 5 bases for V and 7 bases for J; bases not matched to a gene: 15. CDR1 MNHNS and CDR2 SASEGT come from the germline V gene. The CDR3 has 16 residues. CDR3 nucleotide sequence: TGTGCCAGCAGTCCCCGCCCGGGACAGGGATACAGAGAGCAGTACTTC. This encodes CASSPRPGQGYREQYF.

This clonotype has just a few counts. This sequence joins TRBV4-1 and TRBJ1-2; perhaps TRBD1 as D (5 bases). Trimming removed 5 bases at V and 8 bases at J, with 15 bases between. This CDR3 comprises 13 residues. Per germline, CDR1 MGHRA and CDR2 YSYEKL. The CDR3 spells CASSGPGGTGYTF. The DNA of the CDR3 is TGCGCCAGCAGCGGGCCGGGGGGAACAGGCTACACCTTC.

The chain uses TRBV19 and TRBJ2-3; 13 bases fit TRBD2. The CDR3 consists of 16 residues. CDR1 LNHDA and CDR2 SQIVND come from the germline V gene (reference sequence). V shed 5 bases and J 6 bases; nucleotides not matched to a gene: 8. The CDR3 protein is CASSPTSGGHGDTQYF. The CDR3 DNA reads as TGTGCCAGTAGTCCGACTAGCGGGGGGCATGGCGATACGCAGTATTTT.

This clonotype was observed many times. The CDR3 nucleotides are TGTGCCAGCAGTTCCCGGATATATGGCTACACCTTC. Protein product: CASSSRIYGYTF. The chain employs TRBV28 and TRBJ1-2; D not certain. CDR3 length: 12 amino acids. Germline V CDR1 and CDR2: MDHEN, SYDVKM. Trimming shortened V by 4 bases and J by 5 bases, and 8 bases separated the two germline ends.

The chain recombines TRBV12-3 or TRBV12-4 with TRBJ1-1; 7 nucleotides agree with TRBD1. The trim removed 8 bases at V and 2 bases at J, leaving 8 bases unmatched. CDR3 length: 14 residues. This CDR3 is CASGLDRANTEAFF. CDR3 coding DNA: TGTGCCAGCGGACTCGACAGGGCCAACACTGAAGCTTTCTTT.

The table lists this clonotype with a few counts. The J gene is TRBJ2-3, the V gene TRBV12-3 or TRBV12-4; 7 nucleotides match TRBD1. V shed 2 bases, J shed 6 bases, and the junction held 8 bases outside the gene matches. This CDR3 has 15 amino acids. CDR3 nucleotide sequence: TGTGCCAGCAGTTTACTCAGACAGGGTGGGGATACGCAGTATTTT. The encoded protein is CASSLLRQGGDTQYF.

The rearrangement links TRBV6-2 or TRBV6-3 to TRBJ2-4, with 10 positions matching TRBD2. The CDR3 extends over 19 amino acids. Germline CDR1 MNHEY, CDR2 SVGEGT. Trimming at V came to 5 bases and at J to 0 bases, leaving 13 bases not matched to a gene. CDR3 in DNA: TGTGCCAGCAGTCACGCGACTCTAGCGGGAGAAGGAGCCAAAAACATTCAGTACTTC. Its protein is CASSHATLAGEGAKNIQYF.

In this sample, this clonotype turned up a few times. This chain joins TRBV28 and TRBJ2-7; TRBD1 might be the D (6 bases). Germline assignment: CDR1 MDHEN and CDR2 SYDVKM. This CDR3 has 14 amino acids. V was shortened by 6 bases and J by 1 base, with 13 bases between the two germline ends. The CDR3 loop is CASSLQGPSYEQYF. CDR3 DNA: TGTGCCAGCAGCCTTCAGGGGCCATCCTACGAGCAGTACTTC.

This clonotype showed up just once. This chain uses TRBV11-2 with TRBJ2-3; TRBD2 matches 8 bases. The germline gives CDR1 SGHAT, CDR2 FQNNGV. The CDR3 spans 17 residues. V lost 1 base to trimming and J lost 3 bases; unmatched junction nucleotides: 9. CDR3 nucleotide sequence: TGTGCCAGCAGCTTAGGGGTGAGCGGGAGAGCAACAGATACGCAGTATTTT. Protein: CASSLGVSGRATDTQYF.

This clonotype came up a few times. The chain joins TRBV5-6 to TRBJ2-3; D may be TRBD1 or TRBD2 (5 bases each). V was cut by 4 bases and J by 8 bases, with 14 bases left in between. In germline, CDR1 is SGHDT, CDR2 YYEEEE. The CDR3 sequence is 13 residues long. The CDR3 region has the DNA TGTGCCAGCAGCCCGGGACCCCCGGTTACGCAGTATTTT. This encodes CASSPGPPVTQYF. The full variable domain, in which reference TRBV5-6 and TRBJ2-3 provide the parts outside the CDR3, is DAGVTQSPTHLIKTRGQQVTLRCSPKSGHDTVSWYQQALGQGPQFIFQYYEEEERQRGNFPDRFSGHQFPNYSSELNVNALLLGDSALYLCASSPGPPVTQYFGPGTRLTVL.

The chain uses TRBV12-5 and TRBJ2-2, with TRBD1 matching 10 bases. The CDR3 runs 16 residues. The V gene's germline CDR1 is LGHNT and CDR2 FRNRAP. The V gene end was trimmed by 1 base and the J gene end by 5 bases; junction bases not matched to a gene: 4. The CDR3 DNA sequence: TGTGCTAGTGGTTTGGCGGGACAGGGGTGGACCGGGGAGCTGTTTTTT. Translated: CASGLAGQGWTGELFF.

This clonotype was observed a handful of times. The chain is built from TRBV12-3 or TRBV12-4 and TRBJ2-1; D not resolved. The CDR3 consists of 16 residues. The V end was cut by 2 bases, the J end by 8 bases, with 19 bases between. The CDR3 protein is CASSLNLLGARDEQFF. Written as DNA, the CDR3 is TGTGCCAGCAGTTTAAATTTGCTAGGCGCTAGGGATGAGCAGTTCTTC.

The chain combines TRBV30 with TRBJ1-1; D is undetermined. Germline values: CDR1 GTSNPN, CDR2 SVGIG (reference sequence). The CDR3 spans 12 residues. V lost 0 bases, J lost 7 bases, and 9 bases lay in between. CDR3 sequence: CAWSVFPLEAFF. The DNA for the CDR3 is TGTGCCTGGAGTGTATTTCCCCTTGAAGCTTTCTTT.

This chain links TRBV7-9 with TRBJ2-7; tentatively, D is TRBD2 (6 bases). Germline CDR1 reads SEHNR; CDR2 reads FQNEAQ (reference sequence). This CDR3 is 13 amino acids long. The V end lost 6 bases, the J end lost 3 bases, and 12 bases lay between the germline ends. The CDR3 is CASSPSEVYEQYF. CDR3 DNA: TGTGCCAGCAGTCCTAGCGAAGTCTACGAGCAGTACTTC. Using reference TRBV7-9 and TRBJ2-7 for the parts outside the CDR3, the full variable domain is DTGVSQNPRHKITKRGQNVTFRCDPISEHNRLYWYRQTLGQGPEFLTYFQNEAQLEKSRLLSDRFSAERPKGSFSTLEIQRTEQGDSAMYLCASSPSEVYEQYFGPGTRLTVT.